A single sample is the source of the 10 T cell receptor beta chains below, sequenced in a study of shared clonotypes between healthy human individuals. Repertoires were generated with immunoSEQ multiplex PCR, while TCRdb's copy carries only in-frame clones and drops some. The table has some 530,000 clones, about 72% seen once. Sequenced material: PBMCs. The receptors were sampled from a woman in her thirties or forties in good health. Some clones in this sample may be carry-over from other donors' samples.

This clone occurred once. The chain combines TRBV28 with TRBJ2-3; 15 nucleotides align to TRBD2. The CDR3 has 17 residues. From germline, CDR1 is MDHEN and CDR2 SYDVKM. V trimming: 5 bases; J trimming: 3 bases; junction bases outside the gene matches: 6. The CDR3 reads CASSPRTSGRETDTQYF. Written as DNA, the CDR3 is TGTGCCAGCAGTCCTAGGACTAGCGGGAGGGAAACAGATACGCAGTATTTT. Full variable domain (outside the CDR3, taken from reference TRBV28 and TRBJ2-3): DVKVTQSSRYLVKRTGEKVFLECVQDMDHENMFWYRQDPGLGLRLIYFSYDVKMKEKGDIPEGYSVSREKKERFSLILESASTNQTSMYLCASSPRTSGRETDTQYFGPGTRLTVL.

This chain joins TRBV7-9 and TRBJ2-7; maybe TRBD2 (7 bases). V shed 7 bases and J shed 0 bases, with 13 bases lying between them. The length of the CDR3 is 14 residues. Germline-derived CDR1 and CDR2 are SEHNR and FQNEAQ (reference sequence). CDR3 sequence reads: CASTPGGSSYEQYF. In nucleotides, the CDR3 is TGTGCCAGCACCCCGGGGGGCAGCTCCTACGAGCAGTACTTC.

V and J are TRBV11-2 and TRBJ2-2; D not certain. Germline V gene sequence: CDR1 SGHAT, CDR2 FQNNGV. Trimming took 2 bases from V and 8 from J, leaving 15 bases between them. The CDR3 length is 15 residues. The CDR3 nucleotides are TGTGCCAGCAGCTTATCGGCCAGGTCCAGTGGGGAGCTGTTTTTT. The encoded protein is CASSLSARSSGELFF.

The J gene is TRBJ2-7, the V gene TRBV5-4; D not resolved. CDR1 is SGHNT, CDR2 YYREEE, per germline (reference sequence). This CDR3 is 11 amino acids long. Trimming removed 4 bases at V and 7 bases at J, with 9 bases between. CDR3 nucleotide sequence: TGTGCCAGCAGCGCCGAGCTGGAGCAGTACTTC. It yields the protein CASSAELEQYF.

The chain recombines TRBV19 with TRBJ2-3, with D unresolved. The CDR3 length is 15 residues. Per germline, CDR1 LNHDA and CDR2 SQIVND (reference sequence). V was cut by 3 bases and J by 3 bases, with 13 bases left in between. The CDR3 loop is CASSIGFYVTDTQYF. The CDR3, as DNA: TGTGCCAGTAGTATCGGGTTCTATGTTACAGATACGCAGTATTTT.

The chain carries TRBV30 and TRBJ1-3; D gene unclear. With 5 bases removed from V and 1 base from J, the gap between germline ends came to 12 bases. CDR3 length equals 14 residues. Per germline, CDR1 GTSNPN and CDR2 SVGIG (reference sequence). As DNA, the CDR3 is TGTGCCTGGGGGTTTAAAGGGTCTGGAAACACCATATATTTT. Protein product: CAWGFKGSGNTIYF.

The CDR3 loop reads CASSPQKGNTIYF. DNA for the CDR3: TGTGCCAGCTCACCACAAAAAGGAAACACCATATATTTT. V usage is TRBV18 and J usage is TRBJ1-3; D is undetermined. This CDR3 region has 13 residues. Germline loops: CDR1 KGHSH, CDR2 LQKENI. The V gene lost 1 base and the J gene lost 4 bases, with 5 bases spanning the gap. Using reference TRBV18 and TRBJ1-3 for the parts outside the CDR3, the full variable domain is NAGVMQNPRHLVRRRGQEARLRCSPMKGHSHVYWYRQLPEEGLKFMVYLQKENIIDESGMPKERFSAEFPKEGPSILRIQQVVRGDSAAYFCASSPQKGNTIYFGEGSWLTVV.

The V call is TRBV19, the J call TRBJ1-1; 12 bases fit TRBD1. Looked up from germline, CDR1 is LNHDA and CDR2 is SQIVND (reference sequence). The CDR3 runs 13 residues. Trimming cost V 4 bases and J 10 bases; bases outside gene matches: 4. The CDR3 sequence is CASSTGTGGTAFF. CDR3 coding DNA: TGTGCCAGTAGTACCGGGACAGGGGGCACAGCTTTCTTT.

The chain joins TRBV19 to TRBJ2-2, with 8 bases fitting TRBD1. Germline V lookup: CDR1 LNHDA, CDR2 SQIVND (reference sequence). This CDR3 has 15 amino acids. Losses at the gene ends were 6 bases for V and 7 bases for J; bases not matched to a gene: 10. DNA of the CDR3: TGTGCCAGTAGACCCCGACAGGGGAATAGCGGGGAGCTGTTTTTT. Its protein product is CASRPRQGNSGELFF.

J is TRBJ2-1 and V is TRBV28, with 10 bases fitting TRBD2. The CDR3 sequence is 14 residues long. Germline-derived CDR1 and CDR2 are MDHEN and SYDVKM. V gave up 5 bases and J gave up 6 bases; unmatched junction bases: 4. In DNA, the CDR3 is TGTGCCAGCAGTCCGGGACTAGCGAGCAATGAGCAGTTCTTC. The encoded protein is CASSPGLASNEQFF.